This TCR beta chain was sequenced during a study of blood T cell repertoires in COVID-19. Across the study: Material from acute and convalescent COVID-19 was sourced from the United States, Italy and Spain. The analysed material was cDNA or gDNA that came from T cells, B-cell-depleted T cells, or PBMCs.

This CDR3 has 16 residues. As handled by the study authors: The authors estimated nucleated cell counts from reference gene primer amplification. The data were produced by immunoSEQ multiplex PCR, yet TCRdb's version contains in-frame clones alone and is incomplete. The V and J calls and clone size are taken from that table; D and trimming were inferred from the DNA. Of about 150,000 clones in the sample, 75% to 90% were seen once. V and J are TRBV21-1 and TRBJ1-5; the DNA was not used to check the table's D call, TRBD1. TRBV21-1 is assigned pseudogene status. This TCR was sampled from a man between 65 and 85 years old with acute or convalescent COVID-19. Sequencing input: peripheral blood. The CDR3 is CASPGDRRGGNQPQHF. CDR3 bases: TGTGCCAGCCCCGGAGACAGGCGCGGCGGCAATCAGCCCCAGCATTTT.